The rows below give T cell receptor beta chains drawn from one sample of a study of response to subunit inactivated influenza vaccine. TCRdb analysed the RT-PCR reads with MiXCR anew, one entry per CDR3 protein. Seen here are 700,000 to 900,000 distinct CDR3 sequences, 21% observed once, and the top ten hold about 9.4%. Specimen: PBMCs from blood, collected roughly 5 days after vaccination. The receptors derive from a man in his forties or fifties who received an inactivated influenza vaccine. The CDR3 runs from the conserved cysteine through the conserved F or W. The D gene is left open where the match is weak. Rows give clone size only sometimes, using once, few, many, or a class for an expanded clone.

D: TRBD1; V: TRBV6-1; size: NA; J: TRBJ1-5; DNA: TGTGCCAGCAAGTGGGCAGGGGGCTATCAGCCCCAGCATTTT; CDR3: CASKWAGGYQPQHF
D: NA; V: TRBV29-1; size: NA; J: TRBJ1-1; DNA: TGCAGCGTTGACCCCCCTGGAAGTACTGAAGCTTTCTTT; CDR3: CSVDPPGSTEAFF
D: NA; V: TRBV4-3; size: NA; J: TRBJ2-5; DNA: TGCGCCAGCAGCCAAGATCCAGATCCCGGTGGGACCCAGTACTTC; CDR3: CASSQDPDPGGTQYF
D: TRBD2; V: TRBV6-2/TRBV6-3; size: NA; J: TRBJ2-1; DNA: TGTGCCAGCACCTCACGGGGGACTACCTCCTACAATGAGCAGTTCTTC; CDR3: CASTSRGTTSYNEQFF
D: TRBD1; V: TRBV24-1; size: few; J: TRBJ2-1; DNA: TGTGCCACCAGTGACCAGGGACAGGGGTTTGGGAATGAGCAGTTCTTC; CDR3: CATSDQGQGFGNEQFF
D: NA; V: TRBV5-1; size: NA; J: TRBJ2-5; DNA: TGCGCCAGCAGCTTGGCCACCAGGGCCCAAGAGACCCAGTACTTC; CDR3: CASSLATRAQETQYF
D: TRBD2; V: TRBV11-1; size: NA; J: TRBJ2-1; DNA: TGTGCCAGCAGGGGGCCGGGACTAGCATCTTTCTATGAGCAGTTCTTC; CDR3: CASRGPGLASFYEQFF
D: NA; V: TRBV20-1; size: few; J: TRBJ1-5; DNA: TGCAGTGCTAGAGAGGGGACGAGCAATCAGCCCCAGCATTTT; CDR3: CSAREGTSNQPQHF
D: TRBD2; V: TRBV20-1; size: few; J: TRBJ2-3; DNA: TGCAGTGCTAGTGAGACTAGCGGGGCAGATACGCAGTATTTT; CDR3: CSASETSGADTQYF
D: TRBD2; V: TRBV27; size: few; J: TRBJ2-2; DNA: TGTGCCAGCAGAGGGACTAGCGGGGGGCCCAGGGAGCTGTTTTTT; CDR3: CASRGTSGGPRELFF
D: NA; V: TRBV20-1; size: many; J: TRBJ2-4; DNA: TGCAGTGCTAGAGAGACAGGTTTTGAGTTGTACTTC; CDR3: CSARETGFELYF
D: TRBD1; V: TRBV5-6; size: few; J: TRBJ2-3; DNA: TGTGCCAGCACCAGGGACAGGGGAAGCACAGATACGCAGTATTTT; CDR3: CASTRDRGSTDTQYF
D: NA; V: TRBV7-6; size: NA; J: TRBJ2-1; DNA: TGTGCCAGCAGCTTAATTACGGGGAGCTCCTACAATGAGCAGTTCTTC; CDR3: CASSLITGSSYNEQFF
D: NA; V: TRBV6-2/TRBV6-3; size: NA; J: TRBJ1-2; DNA: TGTGCCAGCAGTTATGGACAGTCTGCTAACTATGGCTACACCTTC; CDR3: CASSYGQSANYGYTF
D: NA; V: TRBV5-1; size: NA; J: TRBJ2-3; DNA: TGCGCCAGCAGCTTGGGAAACGCTTTACCGAGGCAGTATTTT; CDR3: CASSLGNALPRQYF
D: NA; V: TRBV29-1; size: few; J: TRBJ2-1; DNA: TGCAGCGCCCGAATAATCAGTTCTGAGCAGTTCTTC; CDR3: CSARIISSEQFF
D: NA; V: TRBV29-1; size: few; J: TRBJ2-7; DNA: TGCAGCGTTGGCCAGGGGCAAAGCTCCTACGAGCAGTACTTC; CDR3: CSVGQGQSSYEQYF
D: NA; V: TRBV7-9; size: many; J: TRBJ2-1; DNA: TGTGCCAGCAGCGGGGGCTACAATGAGCAGTTCTTC; CDR3: CASSGGYNEQFF
D: TRBD2; V: TRBV6-1; size: NA; J: TRBJ2-1; DNA: TGTGCCAGCATAAGTGGGTTCTTAGCGGGGGGGCCCTACAATGAGCAGTTCTTC; CDR3: CASISGFLAGGPYNEQFF
D: TRBD2; V: TRBV5-5; size: NA; J: TRBJ2-3; DNA: TGTGCCAGCAGCCCGGGAGGGCGGGCCTACACAGATACGCAGTATTTT; CDR3: CASSPGGRAYTDTQYF
D: TRBD2; V: TRBV20-1; size: few; J: TRBJ2-3; DNA: TGCAGTGCTCGGCTAGCGGGGGGTAGCACAGATACGCAGTATTTT; CDR3: CSARLAGGSTDTQYF
D: NA; V: TRBV4-1; size: NA; J: TRBJ2-1; DNA: TGCGCCAGCAGCCAAGAAGGGGCGGGGTTCTCCTACAATGAGCAGTTCTTC; CDR3: CASSQEGAGFSYNEQFF
D: NA; V: TRBV6-5; size: NA; J: TRBJ1-1; DNA: TGTGCCAGCAGTTACTCCGGTGGCGCGGGACCTATGAACACTGAAGCTTTCTTT; CDR3: CASSYSGGAGPMNTEAFF
D: TRBD2; V: TRBV20-1; size: NA; J: TRBJ2-2; DNA: TGCAGTGCGATCCCTCCCGGGGGGGCGTGGGAGCTGTTTTTT; CDR3: CSAIPPGGAWELFF
D: TRBD1; V: TRBV27; size: many; J: TRBJ2-7; DNA: TGTGCCAGCAGTCCGAGGGGGCTATACGAGCAGTACTTC; CDR3: CASSPRGLYEQYF
D: NA; V: TRBV5-1; size: few; J: TRBJ2-3; DNA: TGCGCCAGCAGCTTAGACTCGAGGGATACGCAGTATTTT; CDR3: CASSLDSRDTQYF
D: TRBD2; V: TRBV4-1; size: NA; J: TRBJ2-1; DNA: TGCGCCAGCAGCCTCCCTTGGACTAGCGAGTACAATGAGCAGTTCTTC; CDR3: CASSLPWTSEYNEQFF
D: NA; V: TRBV4-1; size: NA; J: TRBJ2-1; DNA: TGCGCCAGCAGCCCAAGATATATTAGCTACAATGAGCAGTTCTTC; CDR3: CASSPRYISYNEQFF
D: NA; V: TRBV6-1; size: NA; J: TRBJ2-7; DNA: TGTGCCAGCACCGAGGGCAGGGGTTCCTCCTACGAGCAGTACTTC; CDR3: CASTEGRGSSYEQYF
D: NA; V: TRBV20-1; size: NA; J: TRBJ2-3; DNA: TGCAGTGCTAGAGACCTCGGAGATACGCAGTATTTT; CDR3: CSARDLGDTQYF
D: TRBD2; V: TRBV29-1; size: few; J: TRBJ2-1; DNA: TGCAGCGTTGAACTAGCGGTAGGCAATGAGCAGTTCTTC; CDR3: CSVELAVGNEQFF
D: NA; V: TRBV7-9; size: few; J: TRBJ2-1; DNA: TGTGCCAGCAGCTTAGCTGCGCACAGCTCCTACAATGAGCAGTTCTTC; CDR3: CASSLAAHSSYNEQFF
D: TRBD2; V: TRBV20-1; size: NA; J: TRBJ2-2; DNA: TGCAGTGCTAGTGGGGGACTAGCGGGCTACACCGGGGAGCTGTTTTTT; CDR3: CSASGGLAGYTGELFF
D: NA; V: TRBV29-1; size: few; J: TRBJ2-5; DNA: TGCAGCGTTGTTTCCGGGTTGTCGTACCAAGAGACCCAGTACTTC; CDR3: CSVVSGLSYQETQYF
D: NA; V: TRBV2; size: NA; J: TRBJ1-3; DNA: TGTGCCAGCTCGTGGGTCTCTGGAAACACCATATATTTT; CDR3: CASSWVSGNTIYF
D: TRBD2; V: TRBV12-3/TRBV12-4; size: few; J: TRBJ2-7; DNA: TGTGCCAGCAGCCCTGTGGGGCCGGGGGGTGAGGAGCAGTACTTC; CDR3: CASSPVGPGGEEQYF
D: NA; V: TRBV24-1; size: NA; J: TRBJ2-1; DNA: TGTGCCACCAGTGATTTGAAGGGGGGGCATGAGCAGTTCTTC; CDR3: CATSDLKGGHEQFF
D: NA; V: TRBV24-1; size: few; J: TRBJ2-3; DNA: TGTGCCACCAGTGATGGGGTCTGGGGGGATACGCAGTATTTT; CDR3: CATSDGVWGDTQYF
D: TRBD1; V: TRBV7-2; size: few; J: TRBJ1-4; DNA: TGTGCCAGCAGCTTAGTAGGGACAGGGGATGAAAAACTGTTTTTT; CDR3: CASSLVGTGDEKLFF
D: TRBD1; V: TRBV20-1; size: NA; J: TRBJ2-2; DNA: TGCAGTGCGGGACAGGGGGCAAACACCGGGGAGCTGTTTTTT; CDR3: CSAGQGANTGELFF
D: NA; V: TRBV20-1; size: NA; J: TRBJ2-7; DNA: TGCAGTGCTAGAGTACCGGAGATATCTCGGGGGGAGCAGTACTTC; CDR3: CSARVPEISRGEQYF
D: TRBD2; V: TRBV28; size: NA; J: TRBJ2-1; DNA: TGTGCCAGCAGGCCTGGACTAGACTCGTACAATGAGCAGTTCTTC; CDR3: CASRPGLDSYNEQFF
D: NA; V: TRBV11-2; size: few; J: TRBJ2-1; DNA: TGTGCCAGCAGCTTAGGGCGGGGAAAGATCTACAATGAGCAGTTCTTC; CDR3: CASSLGRGKIYNEQFF
D: TRBD1; V: TRBV20-1; size: few; J: TRBJ2-7; DNA: TGCAGTGCACCCCCGGGACAGGGGGCTACCTACGAGCAGTACTTC; CDR3: CSAPPGQGATYEQYF
D: NA; V: TRBV5-5; size: few; J: TRBJ1-1; DNA: TGTGCCAGCAGCTTGGTAGTCGGGGCCCTCGGAGCTTTCTTT; CDR3: CASSLVVGALGAFF